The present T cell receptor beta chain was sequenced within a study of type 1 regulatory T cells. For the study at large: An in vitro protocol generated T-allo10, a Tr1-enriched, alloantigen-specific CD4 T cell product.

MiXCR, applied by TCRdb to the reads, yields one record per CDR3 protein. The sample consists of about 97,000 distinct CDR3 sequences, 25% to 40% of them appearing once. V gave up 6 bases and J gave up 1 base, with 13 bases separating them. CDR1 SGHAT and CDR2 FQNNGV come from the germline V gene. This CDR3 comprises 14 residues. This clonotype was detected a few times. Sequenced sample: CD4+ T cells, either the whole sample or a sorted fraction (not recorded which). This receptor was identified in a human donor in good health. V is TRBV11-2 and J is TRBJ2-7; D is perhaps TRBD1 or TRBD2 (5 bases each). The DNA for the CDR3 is TGTGCCAGCAGGCAGTCGGGACCTTCCTACGAGCAGTACTTC. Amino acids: CASRQSGPSYEQYF.